This T cell receptor beta chain was observed in a study of T cell responses to AZD1222 COVID-19 vaccine. The wider study: Second-dose intervals near 4 or 12 weeks were combined.

The CDR3 loop spans 14 amino acids. Germline lookup yields CDR1 SGHRS and CDR2 YFSETQ. V lost 2 bases and J lost 2, with 10 bases in between. Findings of the study overall: At 160-218 and 743-854, vaccine-associated CD4 TCRs were dominant, and they spanned spike.

In the case of this clone: Antigen: not known.

TCRdb keeps only in-frame clones here, not all; method: immunoSEQ multiplex PCR. The profile shows 90,000 to 150,000 clones, around 87% of them singletons. The TCR was taken from an adult in good health. The material was peripheral blood, obtained on day 0 of AZD1222 vaccination. The chain combines TRBV5-1 with TRBJ2-5; D may correspond to TRBD1 or TRBD2 (6 bases each). The CDR3 loop is CASSFWGAQETQYF. The CDR3 DNA reads as TGCGCCAGCAGCTTTTGGGGGGCTCAAGAGACCCAGTACTTC.